These 27 T cell receptor beta chains were sequenced from one sample in a study of cytomegalovirus exposure and HLA in healthy donors. PCR involved 60 Vbeta and 13 Jbeta primers. Profiled with immunoSEQ multiplex PCR; TCRdb holds only in-frame clones, not every one. Among 150,000 to 200,000 clones, 75% to 85% were seen once, and the ten largest hold about 1.4%. Sample: PBMCs. The receptor source for this set is a woman aged 45 to 65 in good health and CMV-seronegative.

The chain recombines TRBV6-1 with TRBJ2-1; the match to TRBD2 covers 11 bases. The CDR3 length is 15 residues. The germline V gene has CDR1 MNHNS and CDR2 SASEGT. Germline trimming cut 8 bases from V and 2 bases from J; bases unmatched to any gene: 5. DNA of the CDR3: TGTGCCAGCCGGCTAGCGGGGGGCACCTACAATGAGCAGTTCTTC. It codes for CASRLAGGTYNEQFF.

CDR3 coding DNA: TGTGCCAGCAGCTCACAGGGTCACGGGGAGCTGTTTTTT. Translating it yields CASSSQGHGELFF. The chain links TRBV7-9 to TRBJ2-2; the D gene is possibly TRBD1 (6 bases). This CDR3 comprises 13 residues. V lost 4 bases, J lost 7 bases, and 10 bases lay in between. Germline V gene data show CDR1 as SEHNR and CDR2 as FQNEAQ (reference sequence).

This chain joins TRBV15 and TRBJ2-5; TRBD1 matches 8 bases. This CDR3 has 17 amino acids. V shed 0 bases, J shed 5 bases, and the junction held 11 bases outside the gene matches. Germline lookup yields CDR1 LNHNV and CDR2 YYDKDF (reference sequence). CDR3 sequence reads: CATSRDHSQGARETQYF. CDR3 DNA: TGTGCCACCAGCAGAGACCACTCCCAGGGGGCGCGGGAGACCCAGTACTTC.

The chain combines TRBV5-1 with TRBJ2-3, with 7 bases identical to TRBD2. V shed 3 bases and J 9 bases; nucleotides not matched to a gene: 10. This CDR3 contains 14 residues. CDR1 is SGHRS and CDR2 is YFSETQ in the germline V gene. The CDR3 region has the DNA TGCGCCAGCAGCTCAAGCCCAGGACTAGAGACGCAGTATTTT. Encoded protein: CASSSSPGLETQYF.

This sequence joins TRBV25-1 and TRBJ2-7; D unresolved. The germline V gene encodes CDR1 MGHDK and CDR2 SYGVNS. This CDR3 region has 13 residues. Deletions cut 0 bases from V and 0 bases from J, with 3 bases between. The CDR3 nucleotides are TGTGCCAGCAGTGAATACAGCTCCTACGAGCAGTACTTC. Translating it yields CASSEYSSYEQYF.

This clone was detected a few times. J is TRBJ1-1 and V is TRBV2; 7 bases are a match to TRBD1. CDR1 is SNHLY, CDR2 FYNNEI, per germline. This CDR3 is built from 15 residues. The J segment lost 9 bases and the V segment lost 5 bases, leaving 15 bases of the junction unmatched. This CDR3 reads CASSYDPLAGQKAFF. For the CDR3, the DNA is TGTGCCAGCAGTTACGACCCCCTTGCGGGACAGAAAGCTTTCTTT.

The chain links TRBV6-6 to TRBJ2-1; TRBD1 agrees at 7 bases. This CDR3 comprises 16 residues. V shed 8 bases, J shed 8 bases, and the junction held 18 bases outside the gene matches. The V gene's germline CDR1 is MNHNY and CDR2 SVGAGI (reference sequence). CDR3: CASGSRDIKGTDEQFF. The CDR3 DNA sequence: TGTGCCAGCGGGTCCCGGGACATCAAGGGGACAGATGAGCAGTTCTTC.

J is TRBJ1-1 and V is TRBV27; D is uncertain. This CDR3 has 13 residues. V was cut by 6 bases and J by 2 bases, with 10 bases left in between. CDR1 is MNHEY, CDR2 SMNVEV, per germline (reference sequence). The CDR3 DNA sequence: TGTGCCAGCAGAGGGCGGGCCAACACTGAAGCTTTCTTT. Residues: CASRGRANTEAFF.

As DNA, the CDR3 is TGCGCCAGCAGCATTACAGGGGAGGAGACCCAGTACTTC. Translated: CASSITGEETQYF. The rearrangement uses TRBV5-1 and TRBJ2-5; 7 nucleotides align to TRBD1. Losses at the gene ends were 4 bases for V and 5 bases for J; bases not matched to a gene: 5. CDR3 length: 13 residues. The germline V gene has CDR1 SGHRS and CDR2 YFSETQ.

DNA for the CDR3: TGTGCCACCACGGCGGGGCCTAGGGAGACCCAGTACTTC. This codes for CATTAGPRETQYF. This chain uses TRBV6-5 with TRBJ2-5, with D possibly TRBD2 on 6 matching bases. This CDR3 contains 13 residues. Germline CDR1 and CDR2: MNHEY and SVGAGI. The V end lost 10 bases, the J end lost 5 bases, and 17 bases lay between the germline ends.

The V and J genes are TRBV6-5 and TRBJ2-7, with D perhaps TRBD1 (6 bases). V was trimmed by 4 bases and J by 2 bases, leaving 15 bases between them. Germline V gene data show CDR1 as MNHEY and CDR2 as SVGAGI. The CDR3 consists of 15 residues. CDR3 amino acids: CASSFFRNRAYEQYF. The CDR3 coding sequence is TGTGCCAGCAGTTTCTTCAGGAACAGGGCCTACGAGCAGTACTTC.

The chain links TRBV5-4 to TRBJ2-3, with D maybe TRBD1 (6 bases). The CDR3 contains 16 residues. Per the germline V gene, CDR1 is SGHNT and CDR2 is YYREEE (reference sequence). Trimming left V 0 bases short and J 0 bases short, with 11 bases between. CDR3 residues: CASSLAVDRSTDTQYF. CDR3 in DNA: TGTGCCAGCAGCTTGGCCGTTGACAGGAGCACAGATACGCAGTATTTT. Full variable domain (outside the CDR3, taken from reference TRBV5-4 and TRBJ2-3): ETGVTQSPTHLIKTRGQQVTLRCSSQSGHNTVSWYQQALGQGPQFIFQYYREEENGRGNFPPRFSGLQFPNYSSELNVNALELDDSALYLCASSLAVDRSTDTQYFGPGTRLTVL.

The table lists this clone with a few counts. The chain employs TRBV27 and TRBJ2-7, with D possibly being TRBD1 (5 bases). There are 13 residues in the CDR3. In germline, CDR1 is MNHEY, CDR2 SMNVEV (reference sequence). Trimming pared 10 bases from V and 0 bases from J, leaving 13 bases between. The CDR3 spells CAKLRGSSYEQYF. The CDR3 DNA follows: TGTGCCAAGTTAAGGGGCTCCTCCTACGAGCAGTACTTC.

V and J are TRBV5-4 and TRBJ2-1; unclear D gene. The CDR3 contains 15 residues. Germline V gives CDR1 SGHNT, CDR2 YYREEE (reference sequence). Trimming stripped 4 bases from V and 7 bases from J, with 18 bases between. The CDR3 nucleotides are TGTGCCAGCAGCCACCGGAAATCTCAGGTAAATGAGCAGTTCTTC. Translation: CASSHRKSQVNEQFF.

The rearrangement links TRBV4-1 to TRBJ1-6; TRBD1 is a possible D gene (5 bases). Trimming stripped 0 bases from V and 9 bases from J, with 12 bases between. The CDR3 contains 15 residues. CDR1 is MGHRA and CDR2 is YSYEKL in the germline V gene. CDR3 DNA sequence: TGCGCCAGCAGCCAAGATAAGGGTAGGGGTTCACCCCTCCACTTT. This codes for CASSQDKGRGSPLHF.

This rearrangement joins TRBV18 to TRBJ1-2; the match to TRBD1 covers 8 bases. V dropped 2 bases and J dropped 3; count of bases not matched to a gene: 11. Germline CDR1 is KGHSH and CDR2 is LQKENI. The CDR3 has 17 residues. Here the CDR3 DNA reads TGTGCCAGCTCACCAATCTCAGGAGGGACAGGAGACTATGGCTACACCTTC. It yields the protein CASSPISGGTGDYGYTF.

This clone was seen just once. This chain connects TRBV7-9 to TRBJ2-3; 8 nucleotides agree with TRBD2. The CDR3 has 15 residues. V gave up 4 bases and J gave up 6 bases; unmatched junction bases: 9. Germline-derived CDR1 and CDR2 are SEHNR and FQNEAQ (reference sequence). CDR3 residues: CASSSLGGGSDTQYF. The CDR3, as DNA: TGTGCCAGCAGCTCCTTAGGCGGGGGGTCCGATACGCAGTATTTT. Combining the CDR3 with reference TRBV7-9 and TRBJ2-3 gives the whole variable domain DTGVSQNPRHKITKRGQNVTFRCDPISEHNRLYWYRQTLGQGPEFLTYFQNEAQLEKSRLLSDRFSAERPKGSFSTLEIQRTEQGDSAMYLCASSSLGGGSDTQYFGPGTRLTVL.

This clone was found once. The rearrangement joins TRBV14 to TRBJ2-3; possibly TRBD1 for D (6 bases). There are 15 residues in the CDR3. Looked up from germline, CDR1 is SGHDN and CDR2 is FVKESK. Trimming left V 6 bases short and J 4 bases short, with 17 bases between. The CDR3 DNA reads TGTGCCAGCAGACTTCGGGACACCTCCCCAGATACGCAGTATTTT. Its protein product is CASRLRDTSPDTQYF.

The chain couples TRBV7-2 to TRBJ2-5; TRBD1 agrees at 7 bases. The CDR3 contains 15 residues. With V trimmed by 6 bases and J by 0 bases, 7 bases remained unmatched. Germline V gene lookup returns CDR1 SGHTA and CDR2 FQGNSA. CDR3 region: CASRPGQTNQETQYF. The DNA of the CDR3 is TGTGCCAGCAGACCGGGACAGACTAACCAAGAGACCCAGTACTTC.

The gene calls are TRBV4-3 and TRBJ2-1; 7 bases agree with TRBD1. Losses at the gene ends were 1 base for V and 0 bases for J; bases not matched to a gene: 6. The germline V gene encodes CDR1 LGHNA and CDR2 YSLEER. The CDR3 totals 17 residues. The CDR3 reads CASSQGIRGSSYNEQFF. DNA of the CDR3: TGCGCCAGCAGCCAAGGGATCAGGGGGAGCTCCTACAATGAGCAGTTCTTC.

V is TRBV25-1 and J is TRBJ1-1; D might be TRBD1 (6 bases). This CDR3 comprises 15 residues. V was pared by 4 bases and J by 2 bases, with 14 bases between. Germline V gene lookup returns CDR1 MGHDK and CDR2 SYGVNS. The CDR3 protein is CASSGSGAPNTEAFF. The DNA for the CDR3 is TGTGCCAGCAGTGGATCAGGGGCCCCAAACACTGAAGCTTTCTTT.

The chain joins TRBV5-1 to TRBJ2-3; D is possibly TRBD2 (6 bases). The CDR3 is 17 residues long. Looked up from germline, CDR1 is SGHRS and CDR2 is YFSETQ. The V and J ends lost 4 bases and 0 bases respectively, with 18 bases between them. The CDR3 nucleotides are TGCGCCAGCAGCCTCCAGGGAGGCGGGACTAGCACAGATACGCAGTATTTT. This translates into CASSLQGGGTSTDTQYF.

The chain uses TRBV6-1 and TRBJ1-2; D may be TRBD1 (6 bases). Germline V gene data show CDR1 as MNHNS and CDR2 as SASEGT. Trimming took 4 bases from V and 3 from J, leaving 18 bases between them. CDR3 length: 16 residues. The CDR3 sequence: CASSGPNIRGDYGYTF. The CDR3 nucleotides are TGTGCCAGCAGTGGTCCTAACATCAGGGGCGACTATGGCTACACCTTC.

This chain uses TRBV4-1 with TRBJ1-1, with D possibly TRBD1 on 6 matching bases. Germline CDR1 MGHRA, CDR2 YSYEKL. The CDR3 is made up of 13 amino acids. Trimming shortened V by 1 base and J by 7 bases, and 10 bases separated the two germline ends. The CDR3 DNA is TGCGCCAGCAGCCAAGGGGGGGGCGTTGAAGCTTTCTTT. Translated: CASSQGGGVEAFF.

The V call is TRBV5-4, the J call TRBJ2-1; D may be TRBD2 (6 bases). Germline values: CDR1 SGHNT, CDR2 YYREEE (reference sequence). This CDR3 is built from 15 residues. V was trimmed by 5 bases and J by 0 bases, leaving 12 bases between them. CDR3 protein: CASRGWGDSYNEQFF. The CDR3 coding sequence is TGTGCCAGCAGGGGCTGGGGGGACTCCTACAATGAGCAGTTCTTC. Full variable domain (missing parts from reference TRBV5-4 and TRBJ2-1): ETGVTQSPTHLIKTRGQQVTLRCSSQSGHNTVSWYQQALGQGPQFIFQYYREEENGRGNFPPRFSGLQFPNYSSELNVNALELDDSALYLCASRGWGDSYNEQFFGPGTRLTVL.

A remark on this clone: The same CDR3 also results from other DNA sequences found in this sample. The V gene is TRBV10-3, the J gene TRBJ1-4; TRBD1 matches 9 bases. Per the germline V gene, CDR1 is ENHRY and CDR2 is SYGVKD. The junction had 3 bases not matched to a gene; V was cut back by 3 bases and J by 7 bases. The CDR3 spans 14 residues. The chain's CDR3 is CAISERQGGEKLFF. CDR3 sequence (DNA): TGTGCCATCAGTGAACGACAGGGGGGTGAAAAACTGTTTTTT.

The chain joins TRBV11-2 to TRBJ1-4, with 9 nucleotides matching TRBD1. The CDR3 length is 14 residues. V lost 6 bases to trimming and J lost 6 bases; unmatched junction nucleotides: 5. Germline V gene lookup returns CDR1 SGHAT and CDR2 FQNNGV. CDR3 region: CASRPGTGYEKLFF. CDR3 DNA sequence: TGTGCCAGCAGACCCGGGACAGGGTATGAAAAACTGTTTTTT.